The 5 T cell receptor beta chains given below trace back to one sample, sequenced in a study of blood T cell repertoires in COVID-19. Only in-frame clones appear in the TCRdb table, and some are missing; sequencing was by immunoSEQ multiplex PCR. The sample holds some 240,000 clones, about 81% seen once. Material for sequencing was PBMCs or T cells enriched from blood (not recorded which). These receptor sequences come from a young man with acute COVID-19.

The chain carries TRBV5-6 and TRBJ2-1; the match to TRBD1 covers 10 bases. V shed 0 bases, J shed 8 bases, and the junction held 8 bases outside the gene matches. From germline, CDR1 is SGHDT and CDR2 YYEEEE. CDR3 length: 16 residues. CDR3 sequence (DNA): TGTGCCAGCAGCTTGGTTGGGACAGGGGACCTAGATGAGCAGTTCTTC. It encodes CASSLVGTGDLDEQFF.

The chain couples TRBV19 to TRBJ1-1, with D possibly matching TRBD1 (5 bases). Deletions cut 4 bases from V and 4 bases from J, with 13 bases between. The CDR3 runs to 14 residues. Germline V gives CDR1 LNHDA, CDR2 SQIVND (reference sequence). CDR3: CASSTDTVGTEAFF. The DNA of the CDR3 is TGTGCCAGTAGTACGGACACCGTGGGCACTGAAGCTTTCTTT.

The chain recombines TRBV25-1 with TRBJ1-2, with D perhaps matching TRBD1 (5 bases). This CDR3 region has 15 residues. V gave up 0 bases and J gave up 4 bases, with 12 bases separating them. Germline V gene sequence: CDR1 MGHDK, CDR2 SYGVNS. This CDR3 is CASSEYRGAAYGYTF. CDR3 bases: TGTGCCAGCAGTGAATATCGCGGGGCGGCCTATGGCTACACCTTC.

This clone was picked up a small number of times. The V gene is TRBV6-5, the J gene TRBJ1-1; D is undetermined. Germline V gene lookup returns CDR1 MNHEY and CDR2 SVGAGI. Trimming pared 6 bases from V and 5 bases from J, leaving 16 bases between. This CDR3 contains 14 residues. CDR3 protein: CASRFSTEETEAFF. As DNA, the CDR3 is TGTGCCAGCAGATTTAGCACCGAGGAGACTGAAGCTTTCTTT.

This clone was counted a single time. The chain is built from TRBV11-1 and TRBJ2-4, with 12 bases aligning to TRBD2. The germline V gene has CDR1 SGHAT and CDR2 FQDESV (reference sequence). Trimming cost V 9 bases and J 14 bases; bases outside gene matches: 14. The CDR3 spans 14 residues. In nucleotides, the CDR3 is TGTGCCAGTCGGGACGGGCCTAGCGGGAGGGCCGAGTACTTC. Protein sequence: CASRDGPSGRAEYF.